The T cell receptor beta chain described here comes from a study of patients and donors after allogeneic stem cell transplantation. This clonotype was recorded many times. TCRdb itself ran the RT-PCR reads through MiXCR, one entry per CDR3 protein. Of tens of thousands of distinct CDR3 sequences detected, 5% appear once; the ten largest clones hold about 3%. V lost 0 bases to trimming and J lost 8 bases; unmatched junction nucleotides: 5. This CDR3 has 15 residues. Germline V lookup: CDR1 ENHRY, CDR2 SYGVKD. This sequence joins TRBV10-3 and TRBJ2-1, with 9 bases that match TRBD1. This receptor was identified in a human donor who was either an allogeneic HSCT recipient or a stem cell or donor lymphocyte infusion donor (not recorded which). It is not recorded whose cells these are; they may come from a transplant donor. Material: blood, either unsorted or a sorted T cell fraction (not recorded which). The CDR3 nucleotides read TGTGCCATCAGTGAGTCGGGACAGGGTTTCGATGAGCAGTTCTTC. Protein: CAISESGQGFDEQFF.